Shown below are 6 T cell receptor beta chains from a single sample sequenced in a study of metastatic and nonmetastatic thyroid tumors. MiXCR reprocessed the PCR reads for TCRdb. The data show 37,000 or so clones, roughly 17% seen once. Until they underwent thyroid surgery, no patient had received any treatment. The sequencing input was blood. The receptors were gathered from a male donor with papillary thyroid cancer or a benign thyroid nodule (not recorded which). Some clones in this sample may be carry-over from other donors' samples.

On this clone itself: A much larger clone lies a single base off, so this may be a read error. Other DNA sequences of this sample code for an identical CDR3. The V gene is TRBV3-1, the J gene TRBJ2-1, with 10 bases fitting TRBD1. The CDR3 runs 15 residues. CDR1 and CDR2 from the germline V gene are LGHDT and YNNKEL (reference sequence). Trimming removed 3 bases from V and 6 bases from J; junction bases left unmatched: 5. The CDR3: CASSHLRDRGNEQFF. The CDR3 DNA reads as TGTGCCAGCAGCCACCTCCGGGACAGGGGCAATGAGCAGTTCTTC.

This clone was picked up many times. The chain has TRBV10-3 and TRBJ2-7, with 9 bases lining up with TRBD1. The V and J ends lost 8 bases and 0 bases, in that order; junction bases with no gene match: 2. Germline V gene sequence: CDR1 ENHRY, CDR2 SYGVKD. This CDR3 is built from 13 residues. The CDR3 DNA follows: TGTGCCATCCGGGACAGGGCCTCCTACGAGCAGTACTTC. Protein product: CAIRDRASYEQYF.

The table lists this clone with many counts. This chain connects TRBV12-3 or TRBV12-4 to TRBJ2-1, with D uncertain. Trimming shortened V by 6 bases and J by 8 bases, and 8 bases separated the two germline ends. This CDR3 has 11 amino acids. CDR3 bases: TGTGCCAGCAGGTCGTTCTATGAGCAGTTCTTC. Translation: CASRSFYEQFF.

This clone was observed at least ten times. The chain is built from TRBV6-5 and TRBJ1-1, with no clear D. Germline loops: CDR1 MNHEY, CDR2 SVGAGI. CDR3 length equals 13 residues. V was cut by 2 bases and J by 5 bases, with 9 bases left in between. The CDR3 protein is CASSYESGTEAFF. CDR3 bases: TGTGCCAGCAGTTACGAGAGCGGGACTGAAGCTTTCTTT.

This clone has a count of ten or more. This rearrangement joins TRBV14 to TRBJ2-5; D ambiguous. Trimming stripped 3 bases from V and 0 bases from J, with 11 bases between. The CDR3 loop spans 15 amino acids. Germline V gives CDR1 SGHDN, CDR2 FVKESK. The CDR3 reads CASSHYKQYQETQYF. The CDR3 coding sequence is TGTGCCAGCAGCCACTACAAACAGTACCAAGAGACCCAGTACTTC. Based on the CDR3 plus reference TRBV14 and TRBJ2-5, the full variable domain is EAGVTQFPSHSVIEKGQTVTLRCDPISGHDNLYWYRRVMGKEIKFLLHFVKESKQDESGMPNNRFLAERTGGTYSTLKVQPAELEDSGVYFCASSHYKQYQETQYFGPGTRLLVL.

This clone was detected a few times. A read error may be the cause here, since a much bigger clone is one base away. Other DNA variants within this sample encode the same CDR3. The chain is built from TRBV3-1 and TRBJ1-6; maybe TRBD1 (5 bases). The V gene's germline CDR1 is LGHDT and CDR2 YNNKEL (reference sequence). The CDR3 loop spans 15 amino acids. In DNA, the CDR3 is TGTGCCAGCAGCGCCAGGGCCGAGTATAATTCACCCCTACACTTT. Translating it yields CASSARAEYNSPLHF.